The present entry profiles one T cell receptor beta chain with its context. As originally analysed: Cell counts per sample came from amplifying reference gene primers. Here immunoSEQ multiplex PCR was the method, and the copy in TCRdb shows in-frame clones only, minus some. Clonal size and the V and J genes are those of that table, whereas D and trimming came from the DNA. This sample yields about 64,000 clones, of which 84% are seen a single time; 5.6% belongs to the top ten. The V gene end was trimmed by 6 bases and the J gene end by 11 bases; junction bases not matched to a gene: 12. This CDR3 is 13 amino acids long. Germline CDR1 and CDR2: PRHDT and FYEKMQ (reference sequence). The data were taken from a study of blood T cell repertoires in COVID-19. Study-level information: Acute and convalescent COVID-19 samples came from the United States, Italy and Spain. The cDNA or gDNA used as material had been derived from T cells, B-cell-depleted T cells, or PBMCs.

The gene calls are TRBV13 and TRBJ1-1; 7 bases map to TRBD1. Sequencing was done on a sample of peripheral blood. The receptor's source is a woman in her fifties or sixties with acute or convalescent COVID-19. The CDR3 region has the DNA TGTGCCAGCAGACCGACCGGGACAGTTGATGCTTTCTTT. It encodes CASRPTGTVDAFF.